Below are 18 T cell receptor beta chains sequenced from a single sample in a study of cytomegalovirus exposure and HLA in healthy donors. The PCR employed 60 Vbeta primers together with 13 Jbeta primers. Here immunoSEQ multiplex PCR was the method, and the copy in TCRdb shows in-frame clones only, minus some. This table holds approximately 180,000 clones, around 82% found once. The sequenced sample was PBMCs. These receptor sequences come from a man between 18 and 29 years old in good health and CMV-seronegative.

This clone was detected a few times. This chain joins TRBV4-1 and TRBJ1-1; D remains unclear. Per germline, CDR1 MGHRA and CDR2 YSYEKL. The length of the CDR3 is 14 residues. V dropped 6 bases and J dropped 1 base, with 12 bases sitting between them. The CDR3 spells CASRPGFENTEAFF. CDR3 DNA sequence: TGCGCCAGCAGACCCGGGTTCGAGAACACTGAAGCTTTCTTT.

This clone appeared a single time. The chain uses TRBV28 and TRBJ1-3; 8 bases fit TRBD1. V shed 3 bases, J shed 3 bases, and the junction held 4 bases outside the gene matches. The CDR3 loop spans 15 amino acids. CDR1 and CDR2 from the germline V gene are MDHEN and SYDVKM. The CDR3 reads CASSLIGQGGNTIYF. The CDR3 coding sequence is TGTGCCAGCAGTTTGATTGGACAGGGTGGAAACACCATATATTTT.

This chain joins TRBV4-3 and TRBJ1-2, with D possibly being TRBD1 (6 bases). The CDR3 contains 15 residues. With 4 bases removed from V and 4 bases from J, the gap between germline ends came to 16 bases. The germline V gene has CDR1 LGHNA and CDR2 YSLEER. The CDR3 region has the DNA TGCGCCAGCAGCCGAGCGGGGGCCCTTACCTATGGCTACACCTTC. Translation gives CASSRAGALTYGYTF.

The chain couples TRBV5-8 to TRBJ1-1, with a possible D match to TRBD1 (5 bases). CDR1 and CDR2 from the germline V gene are SGHTS and YDEGEE. The CDR3 sequence is 16 residues long. V was pared by 3 bases and J by 1 base, with 16 bases between. The CDR3 is CASSSDIEPSNTEAFF. The CDR3 coding sequence is TGTGCCAGCAGCTCGGACATCGAACCATCGAACACTGAAGCTTTCTTT.

The CDR3: CASSINRDSRTGTIYF. The CDR3 DNA sequence: TGTGCCAGCAGCATAAACCGGGACTCCCGTACTGGCACCATATATTTT. The V and J genes are TRBV7-2 and TRBJ1-3, with D perhaps TRBD1 (5 bases). The V gene lost 5 bases and the J gene lost 9 bases, with 23 bases spanning the gap. CDR1 and CDR2 from the germline V gene are SGHTA and FQGNSA. There are 16 residues in the CDR3.

The gene calls are TRBV29-1 and TRBJ2-5; 8 bases map to TRBD1. The J call may not be correct, given that the DNA end is closer to TRBJ2-7. CDR3 length: 13 residues. CDR1 SQVTM and CDR2 ANQGSEA come from the germline V gene. Here the CDR3 reads CSVVETGVREQYF. The CDR3 DNA is TGCAGCGTTGTGGAGACAGGGGTTCGCGAGCAGTACTTC.

The chain recombines TRBV2 with TRBJ1-3, with TRBD1 matching over 8 bases. Per the germline V gene, CDR1 is SNHLY and CDR2 is FYNNEI. CDR3 size: 18 residues. The V segment lost 2 bases and the J segment 0 bases; nucleotides outside the gene matches: 9. CDR3 residues: CASSERGTGWGSGNTIYF. Written as DNA, the CDR3 is TGTGCCAGCAGTGAAAGGGGGACAGGTTGGGGCTCTGGAAACACCATATATTTT.

The chain joins TRBV7-8 to TRBJ2-3, with D tentatively TRBD2 (6 bases). V lost 5 bases to trimming and J lost 0 bases, with 15 bases between them. This CDR3 contains 16 residues. The germline CDR1 and CDR2 sequences are SGHVS and FQNEAQ. The CDR3 nucleotides read TGTGCCAGCAGCCCAGTGGAGGGTCGGAGCACAGATACGCAGTATTTT. Its translation: CASSPVEGRSTDTQYF.

For this clone: One end of the junction varies from germline; a read error may be responsible. Other DNA sequences from this sample encode an identical CDR3 as well. The V call is TRBV5-1, the J call TRBJ2-7; perhaps TRBD1 as D (7 bases). Germline-derived CDR1 and CDR2 are SGHRS and YFSETQ. The CDR3 consists of 15 residues. CDR3 in amino acids: CASSFDRAGSYEQYF. The DNA for the CDR3 is TGCGCCAGCAGCTTTGACAGGGCGGGGTCCTATGAGCAGTACTTC. The variable domain in full, completed from reference TRBV5-1 and TRBJ2-7, reads KAGVTQTPRYLIKTRGQQVTLSCSPISGHRSVSWYQQTPGQGLQFLFEYFSETQRNKGNFPGRFSGRQFSNSRSEMNVSTLELGDSALYLCASSFDRAGSYEQYFGPGTRLTVT.

This chain joins TRBV7-9 and TRBJ1-2; D not certain. V lost 8 bases and J lost 2, with 12 bases in between. The CDR3 length is 13 residues. The germline V gene encodes CDR1 SEHNR and CDR2 FQNEAQ (reference sequence). The CDR3 region is CASPMEGNYGYTF. CDR3 coding DNA: TGTGCCAGCCCGATGGAGGGAAACTATGGCTACACCTTC.

The chain has TRBV5-4 and TRBJ1-4, with no clear D. V lost 0 bases, J lost 0 bases, and 6 bases lay in between. The CDR3 loop spans 15 amino acids. Germline V gene data show CDR1 as SGHNT and CDR2 as YYREEE (reference sequence). The CDR3 loop reads CASSLVPATNEKLFF. CDR3 sequence (DNA): TGTGCCAGCAGCTTGGTTCCGGCAACTAATGAAAAACTGTTTTTT.

The gene calls are TRBV28 and TRBJ1-2; D is uncertain. V was clipped by 4 bases and J by 7 bases, with 16 bases between them. CDR3 length equals 14 residues. The germline CDR1 and CDR2 sequences are MDHEN and SYDVKM. In nucleotides, the CDR3 is TGTGCCAGCAGTTCTGGACTAGAGGGTATTGGCTACACCTTC. This encodes CASSSGLEGIGYTF.

This rearrangement joins TRBV4-3 to TRBJ2-7; 10 nucleotides line up with TRBD2. The ends lost 0 bases at V and 2 bases at J; junction bases unmatched: 7. The CDR3 runs 17 residues. Germline CDR1 LGHNA, CDR2 YSLEER. CDR3 amino acids: CASSQEGLANKPYEQYF. The CDR3 region has the DNA TGCGCCAGCAGCCAAGAGGGACTAGCGAATAAACCCTACGAGCAGTACTTC.

The chain joins TRBV27 to TRBJ2-7, with unresolved D. The CDR3 contains 11 residues. V was cut by 6 bases and J by 3 bases, with 6 bases left in between. From germline, CDR1 is MNHEY and CDR2 SMNVEV (reference sequence). CDR3 sequence reads: CASSNNYEQYF. CDR3 coding DNA: TGTGCCAGCAGCAACAACTACGAGCAGTACTTC.

The CDR3 DNA follows: TGTGCCAGCAGCTTAGAAGGAGCGAACACCGGGGAGCTGTTTTTT. Protein sequence: CASSLEGANTGELFF. This sequence joins TRBV11-2 and TRBJ2-2; D uncertain. V lost 0 bases and J 0 bases, leaving 5 bases between the germline ends. Germline CDR1 and CDR2: SGHAT and FQNNGV. The CDR3 contains 15 residues.

The chain carries TRBV7-2 and TRBJ2-3; TRBD1 agrees at 8 bases. The length of the CDR3 is 16 residues. J gave up 0 bases and V 2 bases, and 4 bases lay outside the gene matches. CDR1 is SGHTA and CDR2 is FQGNSA in the germline V gene. The CDR3 DNA sequence: TGTGCCAGCAGCTTACTTACAGGGGGAAGCACAGATACGCAGTATTTT. This gives the protein CASSLLTGGSTDTQYF.

This sequence joins TRBV28 and TRBJ2-1; 15 bases align to TRBD2. The CDR3 is 17 residues long. V shed 3 bases and J 4 bases; nucleotides not matched to a gene: 4. CDR1 is MDHEN and CDR2 is SYDVKM in the germline V gene. Here the CDR3 reads CASSFGTSGRRYNEQFF. The DNA of the CDR3 is TGTGCCAGCAGTTTTGGGACTAGCGGGAGGAGGTACAATGAGCAGTTCTTC. The full variable domain, rest sourced from reference TRBV28 and TRBJ2-1, is DVKVTQSSRYLVKRTGEKVFLECVQDMDHENMFWYRQDPGLGLRLIYFSYDVKMKEKGDIPEGYSVSREKKERFSLILESASTNQTSMYLCASSFGTSGRRYNEQFFGPGTRLTVL.

The chain has TRBV29-1 and TRBJ2-1; 8 bases are a match to TRBD2. CDR3 length equals 13 residues. With V trimmed by 6 bases and J by 5 bases, 6 bases remained unmatched. Germline CDR1 reads SQVTM; CDR2 reads ANQGSEA. In nucleotides, the CDR3 is TGCAGCGTGGCGGGACTAGGAGACAATGAGCAGTTCTTC. It specifies CSVAGLGDNEQFF.